This T cell receptor beta chain derives from a study of cytomegalovirus exposure and HLA in healthy donors. Points from the study as a whole: 87-base-pair reads could not separate some V segments, including TRBV6-2 and TRBV6-3. CMV serostatus was the only immune exposure information that was available. Cytomegalovirus status, reportedly, was diagnosed with high specificity and sensitivity by the classifier. It was approximately 160 TCR beta chains that were listed as cytomegalovirus-associated.

This clone was seen a single time. Its specificity is unknown. Both 60 Vbeta primers and 13 Jbeta primers went into the PCR. Assay used: immunoSEQ multiplex PCR; TCRdb lists only in-frame clones, some missing. The sample contains 100,000 or so clones, roughly 78% of which appear only once. With 6 bases removed from V and 8 bases from J, the gap between germline ends came to 13 bases. This CDR3 contains 13 residues. Germline CDR1 is LNHDA and CDR2 is SQIVND (reference sequence). The origin of this receptor is a middle-aged woman in good health and CMV-seronegative. What was sequenced was PBMCs. This chain connects TRBV19 to TRBJ1-4; D unclear. The CDR3 sequence: CASSIRFREKLFF. The CDR3 nucleotides are TGTGCCAGTAGCATCAGGTTTCGCGAAAAACTGTTTTTT. The whole variable domain, remainder taken from reference TRBV19 and TRBJ1-4, is DGGITQSPKYLFRKEGQNVTLSCEQNLNHDAMYWYRQDPGQGLRLIYYSQIVNDFQKGDIAEGYSVSREKKESFPLTVTSAQKNPTAFYLCASSIRFREKLFFGSGTQLSVL.